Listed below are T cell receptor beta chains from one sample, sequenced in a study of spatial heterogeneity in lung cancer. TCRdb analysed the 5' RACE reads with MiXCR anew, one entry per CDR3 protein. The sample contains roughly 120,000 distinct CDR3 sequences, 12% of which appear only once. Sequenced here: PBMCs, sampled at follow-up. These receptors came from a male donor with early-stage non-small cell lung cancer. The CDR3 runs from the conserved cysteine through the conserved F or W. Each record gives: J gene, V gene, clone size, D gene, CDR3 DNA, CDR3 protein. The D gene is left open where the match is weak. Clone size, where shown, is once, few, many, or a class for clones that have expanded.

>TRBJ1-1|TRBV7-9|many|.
TGTGCCAGCAGCTTAGGGACTTCTGAAGCTTTCTTT
CASSLGTSEAFF
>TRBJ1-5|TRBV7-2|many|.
TGTGCCAGCAGCCCCGAACCTAATAGCAATCAGCCCCAGCATTTT
CASSPEPNSNQPQHF
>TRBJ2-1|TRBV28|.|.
TGTGCCAGCAGTTTATTAACGGGGAGATTCTACAATGAGCAGTTCTTC
CASSLLTGRFYNEQFF
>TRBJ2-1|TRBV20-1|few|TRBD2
TGCAGTGCTTTTCGACTAGCGGGGGGGCTTGAGCAGTTCTTC
CSAFRLAGGLEQFF
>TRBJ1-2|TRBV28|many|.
TGTGCCAGCAGCCCCGGTAGCAGGGACTATGGCTACACCTTC
CASSPGSRDYGYTF
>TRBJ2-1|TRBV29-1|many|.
TGCAGCGTTGAATCCAATACACAGGGAAGCTCCTACAATGAGCAGTTCTTC
CSVESNTQGSSYNEQFF
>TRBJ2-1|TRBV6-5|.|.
TGTGCCAGCAGTTACATCACCGGCCACGCCACGTTCTTC
CASSYITGHATFF
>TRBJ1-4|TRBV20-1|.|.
TGCAGTGCGCAGGGTAATGAAAAACTGTTTTTT
CSAQGNEKLFF
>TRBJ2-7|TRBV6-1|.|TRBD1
TGTGCCAGCAGACGAACAGGGGGCTACGAGCAGTACTTC
CASRRTGGYEQYF
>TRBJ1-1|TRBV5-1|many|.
TGCGCCAGCTGGGGCAAGAACACTGAAGCTTTCTTT
CASWGKNTEAFF
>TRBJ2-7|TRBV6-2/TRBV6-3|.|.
TGTGCCAGAACCCCCGAGCAGTACTTC
CARTPEQYF
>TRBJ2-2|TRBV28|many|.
TGTGCCAGCAGTCCCTACACCGGGGAGCTGTTTTTT
CASSPYTGELFF
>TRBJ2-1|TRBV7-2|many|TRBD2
TGTGCCAGCAGCTTAGTAGGGACTAGCGATAATGAGCAGTTCTTC
CASSLVGTSDNEQFF
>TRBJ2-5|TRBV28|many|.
TGTGCCAGCAGCCCTGTGGGGGGCCGAGAGACCCAGTACTTC
CASSPVGGRETQYF
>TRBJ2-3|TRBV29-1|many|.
TGCAGCGTTGAATGGGAGTATTGGGCAGATACGCAGTATTTT
CSVEWEYWADTQYF
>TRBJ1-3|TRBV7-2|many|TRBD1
TGTGCCAGCAGCCCGGGACAGGGTGGAAACACCATATATTTT
CASSPGQGGNTIYF
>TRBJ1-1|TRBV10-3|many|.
TGTGCCATCAGTGACCAGGGACGGGGCTTGGGGGCTGAAGCTTTCTTT
CAISDQGRGLGAEAFF
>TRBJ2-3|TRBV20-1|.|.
TGCAGTGCCCGGCGAGGTCACCAAGATACGCAGTATTTT
CSARRGHQDTQYF
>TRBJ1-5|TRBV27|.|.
TGTGCCAGCAGTTTATCGCCGGGTTTAAGCAATCAGCCCCAGCATTTT
CASSLSPGLSNQPQHF
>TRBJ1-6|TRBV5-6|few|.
TGTGCCAGCAGCTTGGCCAAAGGGGCCGAGAATTCACCCCTCCACTTT
CASSLAKGAENSPLHF
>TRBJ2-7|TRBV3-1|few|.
TGTGCCAGCAGCCAAGTAATAGCGACCGAGCAGTACTTC
CASSQVIATEQYF
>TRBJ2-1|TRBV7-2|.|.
TGTGCCAGCAGCTTAGTCCCTGGAGTGCAGTTCTTC
CASSLVPGVQFF
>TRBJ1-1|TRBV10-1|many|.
TGCGCCAGCAGTGCCGGACACTCGAACACTGAAGCTTTCTTT
CASSAGHSNTEAFF
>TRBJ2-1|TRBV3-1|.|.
TGTGCCAGCAGCCTTCCCCTAGCGCCCTCCTACAATGAGCAGTTCTTC
CASSLPLAPSYNEQFF
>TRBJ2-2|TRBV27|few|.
TGTGCCAGCAGTTTTAGGGGAGGGGAGCTGTTTTTT
CASSFRGGELFF
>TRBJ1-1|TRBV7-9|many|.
TGTGCCACGGATATCGGGGACGCTTTCTTT
CATDIGDAFF
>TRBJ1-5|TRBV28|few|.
TGTGCCAGCAGTTTGATTGGCAATCAGCCCCAGCATTTT
CASSLIGNQPQHF
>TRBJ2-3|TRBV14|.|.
TGTGCCAGCAGCCAAGGGGGATACACAGATACGCAGTATTTT
CASSQGGYTDTQYF
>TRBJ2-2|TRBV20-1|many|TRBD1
TGCAGTGCTCCTCACAGGGGTACCGGGGAGCTGTTTTTT
CSAPHRGTGELFF
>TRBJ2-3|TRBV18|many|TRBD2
TGTGCCAGCTCACCACCGACGCTAGCGGGGGGTGCAGATACGCAGTATTTT
CASSPPTLAGGADTQYF
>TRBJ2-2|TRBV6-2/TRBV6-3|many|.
TGTGCCAGCAGTTACGGGCACCCCACGGGGGAGCTGTTTTTT
CASSYGHPTGELFF
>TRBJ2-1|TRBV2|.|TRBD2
TGTGCCAGCAGTCGCGGACTAGGGCACTACAATGAGCAGTTCTTC
CASSRGLGHYNEQFF
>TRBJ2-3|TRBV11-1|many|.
TGTGCCAGCAGCTTAAGGTCAGATACGCAGTATTTT
CASSLRSDTQYF
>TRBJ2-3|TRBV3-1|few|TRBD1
TGTGCCAGCAGCCAGCAGGGGGCAACAGATACGCAGTATTTT
CASSQQGATDTQYF
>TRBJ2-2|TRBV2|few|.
TGTGCCAGCAAAGGCAGGGCCGACGGGGAGCTGTTTTTT
CASKGRADGELFF
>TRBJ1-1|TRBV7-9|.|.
TGTGCCAGCAGCTTAGCGCAGGGACATTTGAACACTGAAGCTTTCTTT
CASSLAQGHLNTEAFF
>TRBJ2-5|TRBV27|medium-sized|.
TGTGCCAGCAAAAGAGGGACCGGACAAGGGACCCAGTACTTC
CASKRGTGQGTQYF
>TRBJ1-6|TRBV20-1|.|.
TGCAGTGCTAGATCTCTCGAGGGGGGCTCCTATAATTCACCCCTCCACTTT
CSARSLEGGSYNSPLHF
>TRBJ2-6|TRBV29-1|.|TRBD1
TGCAGCGCTTATTATACAGGGGGCTCTGGGGCCAACGTCCTGACTTTC
CSAYYTGGSGANVLTF
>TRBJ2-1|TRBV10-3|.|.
TGTGCCATCAGTGGAACGGGGAACTACAATGAGCAGTTCTTC
CAISGTGNYNEQFF
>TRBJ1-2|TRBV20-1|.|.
TGCAGTGCTAGGGGGAGCGGAGCGGACTACACCTTC
CSARGSGADYTF
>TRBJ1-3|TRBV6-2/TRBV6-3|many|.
TGTGCCAGCAGTTCTGGATCTGGAAACACCATATATTTT
CASSSGSGNTIYF
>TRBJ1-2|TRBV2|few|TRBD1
TGTGCCACCCCCCAGGCAGGGGGCGGGGGCTACACCTTC
CATPQAGGGGYTF
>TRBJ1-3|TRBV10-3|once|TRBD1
TGTGCCATCAGTGGTCGGGGACAGCCCCCCTCTGGAAACACCATATATTTT
CAISGRGQPPSGNTIYF
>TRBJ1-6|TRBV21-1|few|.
TGTGCCAGCAGCAAGGAACGGTATAATTCACCCCTCCACTTT
CASSKERYNSPLHF
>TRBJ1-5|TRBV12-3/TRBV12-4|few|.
TGTGCCAGCAGTCTTCGGGGGCGTAGCAATCAGCCCCAGCATTTT
CASSLRGRSNQPQHF
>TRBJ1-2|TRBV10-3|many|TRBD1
TGTGCCATCCGGGACAGCGCCTCTAACTATGGCTACACCTTC
CAIRDSASNYGYTF
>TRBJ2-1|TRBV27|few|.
TGTGCCAGCAGTTTGAGGAGAGTAGGCGAGCAGTTCTTC
CASSLRRVGEQFF
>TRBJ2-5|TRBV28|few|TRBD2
TGTGCCAGCAGGGACGAAACTAGCGGGGGGGCCCGAGAGACCCAGTACTTC
CASRDETSGGARETQYF
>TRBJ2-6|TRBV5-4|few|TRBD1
TGTGCCAGCAGCTTTCAAGGGGGCGTAAGGGCCAACGTCCTGACTTTC
CASSFQGGVRANVLTF
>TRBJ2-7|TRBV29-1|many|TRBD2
TGCAGCGTTGACGCGGGGGGGGCGAGAGAGCAGTACTTC
CSVDAGGAREQYF
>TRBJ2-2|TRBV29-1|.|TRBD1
TGCAGCGTTGGAGGACAGGGGCACGCCGGGGAGCTGTTTTTT
CSVGGQGHAGELFF
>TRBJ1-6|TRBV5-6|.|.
TGTGCCAGCAGCTTGGGCGGAGGGACGAATTCACCCCTCCACTTT
CASSLGGGTNSPLHF
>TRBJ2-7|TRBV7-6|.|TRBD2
TGTGCCAGCAGCTCGGGACTAGCGGGGGGTAGCGGCTACGAGCAGTACTTC
CASSSGLAGGSGYEQYF
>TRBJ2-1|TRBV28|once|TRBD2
TGTGCCAGCAGTCCCAGACTAGCGGGCTCGAGCAATGAGCAGTTCTTC
CASSPRLAGSSNEQFF
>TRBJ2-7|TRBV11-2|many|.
TGTGCCAGCAGCTTAGCAGCTAGCTCCTACGAGCAGTACTTC
CASSLAASSYEQYF